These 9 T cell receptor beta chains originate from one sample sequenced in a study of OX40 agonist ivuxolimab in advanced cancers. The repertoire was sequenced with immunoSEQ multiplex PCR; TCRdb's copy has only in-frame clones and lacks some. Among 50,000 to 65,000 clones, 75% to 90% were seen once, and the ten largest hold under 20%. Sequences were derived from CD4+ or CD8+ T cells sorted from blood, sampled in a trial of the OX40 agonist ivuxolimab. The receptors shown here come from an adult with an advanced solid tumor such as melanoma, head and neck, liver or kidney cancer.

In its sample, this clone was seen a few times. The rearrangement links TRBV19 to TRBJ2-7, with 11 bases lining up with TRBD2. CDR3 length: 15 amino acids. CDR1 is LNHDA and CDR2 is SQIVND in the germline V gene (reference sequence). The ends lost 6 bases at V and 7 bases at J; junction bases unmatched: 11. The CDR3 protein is CASRGTSGKEQEQYF. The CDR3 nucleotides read TGTGCCAGTAGGGGGACTAGCGGAAAGGAGCAAGAGCAGTACTTC. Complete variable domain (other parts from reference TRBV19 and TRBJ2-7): DGGITQSPKYLFRKEGQNVTLSCEQNLNHDAMYWYRQDPGQGLRLIYYSQIVNDFQKGDIAEGYSVSREKKESFPLTVTSAQKNPTAFYLCASRGTSGKEQEQYFGPGTRLTVT.

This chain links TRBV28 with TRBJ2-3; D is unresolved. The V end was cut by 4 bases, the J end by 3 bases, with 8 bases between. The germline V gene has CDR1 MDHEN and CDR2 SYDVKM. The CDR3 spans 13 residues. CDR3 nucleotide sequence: TGTGCCAGCAGTTGGAGCGAGACAGATACGCAGTATTTT. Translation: CASSWSETDTQYF.

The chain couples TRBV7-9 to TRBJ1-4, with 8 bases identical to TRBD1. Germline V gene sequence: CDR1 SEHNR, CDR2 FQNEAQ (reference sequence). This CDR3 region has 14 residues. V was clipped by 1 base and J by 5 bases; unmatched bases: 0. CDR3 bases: TGTGCCAGCAGCTTAGGGACAGGGAATGAAAAACTGTTTTTT. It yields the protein CASSLGTGNEKLFF.

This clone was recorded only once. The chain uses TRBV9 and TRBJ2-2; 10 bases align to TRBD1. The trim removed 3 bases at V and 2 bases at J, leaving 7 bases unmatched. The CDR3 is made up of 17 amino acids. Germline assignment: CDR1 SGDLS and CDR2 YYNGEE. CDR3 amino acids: CASSDPGQGVNTGELFF. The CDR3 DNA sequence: TGTGCCAGCAGCGACCCTGGACAGGGGGTAAACACCGGGGAGCTGTTTTTT.

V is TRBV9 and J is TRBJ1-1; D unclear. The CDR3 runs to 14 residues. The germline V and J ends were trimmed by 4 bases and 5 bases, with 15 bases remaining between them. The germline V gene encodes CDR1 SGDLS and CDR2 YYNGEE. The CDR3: CASSSALGGTEAFF. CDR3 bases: TGTGCCAGCAGCTCCGCGCTGGGCGGTACTGAAGCTTTCTTT.

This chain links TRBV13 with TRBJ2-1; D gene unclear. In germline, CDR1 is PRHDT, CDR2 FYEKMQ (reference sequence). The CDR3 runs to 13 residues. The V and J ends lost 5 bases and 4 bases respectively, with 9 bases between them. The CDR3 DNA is TGTGCCAGCAGCCCTGGCCAGTACAATGAGCAGTTCTTC. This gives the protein CASSPGQYNEQFF.

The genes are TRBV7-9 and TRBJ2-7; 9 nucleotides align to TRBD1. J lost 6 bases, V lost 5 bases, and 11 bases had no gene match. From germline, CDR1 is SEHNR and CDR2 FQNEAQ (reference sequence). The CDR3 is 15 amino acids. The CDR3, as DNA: TGTGCCAGCAGCCCGAAGGGACAGGGAGCTAGCGAGCAGTACTTC. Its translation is CASSPKGQGASEQYF.

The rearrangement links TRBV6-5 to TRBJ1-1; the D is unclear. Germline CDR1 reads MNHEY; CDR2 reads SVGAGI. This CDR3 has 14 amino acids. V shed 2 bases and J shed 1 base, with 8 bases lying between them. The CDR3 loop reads CASSYGGENTEAFF. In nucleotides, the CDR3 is TGTGCCAGCAGTTACGGCGGGGAGAACACTGAAGCTTTCTTT.

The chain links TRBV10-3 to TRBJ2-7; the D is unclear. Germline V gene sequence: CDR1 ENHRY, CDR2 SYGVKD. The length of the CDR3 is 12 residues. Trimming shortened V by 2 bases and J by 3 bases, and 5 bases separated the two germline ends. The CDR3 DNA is TGTGCCATCAGTGAGGTGGGCTACGAGCAGTACTTC. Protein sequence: CAISEVGYEQYF.